Listed here is a single T cell receptor beta chain. V dropped 5 bases and J dropped 0; count of bases not matched to a gene: 11. The germline V gene encodes CDR1 SNHLY and CDR2 FYNNEI. The CDR3 runs to 20 residues. Original methodology: Quantification of nucleated cells was approximated via reference gene primer amplification. Sequencing used immunoSEQ multiplex PCR; TCRdb keeps in-frame clones, though not all of them. V, J and clone size are those of that table, while D and trimming were read from the DNA. The sample consists of roughly 410,000 clones, around 87% of them appearing once. The sample is drawn from a study of blood T cell repertoires in COVID-19. Study-wide context: Material from acute and convalescent COVID-19 was sourced from the United States, Italy and Spain. Sources were T cells, B-cell-depleted T cells, or PBMCs; the material itself was cDNA or gDNA.

The sequenced sample consisted of peripheral blood. V is TRBV2 and J is TRBJ2-6; 12 bases are shared with TRBD1. The sequence was collected from a woman aged 55 to 70 with COVID-19, enrolled during active disease. The CDR3 reads CASSSGTGGRDASGANVLTF. CDR3 sequence (DNA): TGTGCCAGCAGTTCCGGGACAGGGGGCCGTGACGCCTCTGGGGCCAACGTCCTGACTTTC.